The 3 T cell receptor beta chains presented below share a single source sample, sequenced in a study of identical twins. One entry per CDR3 protein results from TCRdb running MiXCR on the 5' RACE reads. Of 520,000 or so distinct CDR3 sequences in the sample, around 20% are singletons; the top ten hold about 0.93%. These records were also assigned to another study, of T cells expressing NK-cell markers.

Sequenced sample: CD4+ T cells sorted from blood. The receptors were sampled from a woman aged 18-29 years in good health.

This clonotype was seen at least ten times. This chain uses TRBV7-9 with TRBJ2-3; D gene ambiguous. Germline-derived CDR1 and CDR2 are SEHNR and FQNEAQ (reference sequence). The V end was cut by 1 base, the J end by 4 bases, with 3 bases between. This CDR3 has 12 amino acids. CDR3: CASSLDPDTQYF. The CDR3 DNA reads as TGTGCCAGCAGCTTAGACCCAGATACGCAGTATTTT.

The rearrangement uses TRBV2 and TRBJ2-7; 8 nucleotides agree with TRBD2. V dropped 6 bases and J dropped 6; count of bases not matched to a gene: 10. This CDR3 comprises 14 residues. Looked up from germline, CDR1 is SNHLY and CDR2 is FYNNEI. The CDR3 bases are TGTGCCAGCAGGCCTGGGACTAGTTTTTCCGAGCAGTACTTC. Its translation is CASRPGTSFSEQYF.

This clonotype was counted ten times or more. This chain uses TRBV12-3 or TRBV12-4 with TRBJ1-2; a weak D match, TRBD1 (5 bases). The CDR3 runs to 11 residues. Trimming cost V 8 bases and J 7 bases, with 11 bases left between them. Here the CDR3 DNA reads TGTGCCAGCGGATTAGGGGCTGGCTACACCTTC. Its protein product is CASGLGAGYTF.